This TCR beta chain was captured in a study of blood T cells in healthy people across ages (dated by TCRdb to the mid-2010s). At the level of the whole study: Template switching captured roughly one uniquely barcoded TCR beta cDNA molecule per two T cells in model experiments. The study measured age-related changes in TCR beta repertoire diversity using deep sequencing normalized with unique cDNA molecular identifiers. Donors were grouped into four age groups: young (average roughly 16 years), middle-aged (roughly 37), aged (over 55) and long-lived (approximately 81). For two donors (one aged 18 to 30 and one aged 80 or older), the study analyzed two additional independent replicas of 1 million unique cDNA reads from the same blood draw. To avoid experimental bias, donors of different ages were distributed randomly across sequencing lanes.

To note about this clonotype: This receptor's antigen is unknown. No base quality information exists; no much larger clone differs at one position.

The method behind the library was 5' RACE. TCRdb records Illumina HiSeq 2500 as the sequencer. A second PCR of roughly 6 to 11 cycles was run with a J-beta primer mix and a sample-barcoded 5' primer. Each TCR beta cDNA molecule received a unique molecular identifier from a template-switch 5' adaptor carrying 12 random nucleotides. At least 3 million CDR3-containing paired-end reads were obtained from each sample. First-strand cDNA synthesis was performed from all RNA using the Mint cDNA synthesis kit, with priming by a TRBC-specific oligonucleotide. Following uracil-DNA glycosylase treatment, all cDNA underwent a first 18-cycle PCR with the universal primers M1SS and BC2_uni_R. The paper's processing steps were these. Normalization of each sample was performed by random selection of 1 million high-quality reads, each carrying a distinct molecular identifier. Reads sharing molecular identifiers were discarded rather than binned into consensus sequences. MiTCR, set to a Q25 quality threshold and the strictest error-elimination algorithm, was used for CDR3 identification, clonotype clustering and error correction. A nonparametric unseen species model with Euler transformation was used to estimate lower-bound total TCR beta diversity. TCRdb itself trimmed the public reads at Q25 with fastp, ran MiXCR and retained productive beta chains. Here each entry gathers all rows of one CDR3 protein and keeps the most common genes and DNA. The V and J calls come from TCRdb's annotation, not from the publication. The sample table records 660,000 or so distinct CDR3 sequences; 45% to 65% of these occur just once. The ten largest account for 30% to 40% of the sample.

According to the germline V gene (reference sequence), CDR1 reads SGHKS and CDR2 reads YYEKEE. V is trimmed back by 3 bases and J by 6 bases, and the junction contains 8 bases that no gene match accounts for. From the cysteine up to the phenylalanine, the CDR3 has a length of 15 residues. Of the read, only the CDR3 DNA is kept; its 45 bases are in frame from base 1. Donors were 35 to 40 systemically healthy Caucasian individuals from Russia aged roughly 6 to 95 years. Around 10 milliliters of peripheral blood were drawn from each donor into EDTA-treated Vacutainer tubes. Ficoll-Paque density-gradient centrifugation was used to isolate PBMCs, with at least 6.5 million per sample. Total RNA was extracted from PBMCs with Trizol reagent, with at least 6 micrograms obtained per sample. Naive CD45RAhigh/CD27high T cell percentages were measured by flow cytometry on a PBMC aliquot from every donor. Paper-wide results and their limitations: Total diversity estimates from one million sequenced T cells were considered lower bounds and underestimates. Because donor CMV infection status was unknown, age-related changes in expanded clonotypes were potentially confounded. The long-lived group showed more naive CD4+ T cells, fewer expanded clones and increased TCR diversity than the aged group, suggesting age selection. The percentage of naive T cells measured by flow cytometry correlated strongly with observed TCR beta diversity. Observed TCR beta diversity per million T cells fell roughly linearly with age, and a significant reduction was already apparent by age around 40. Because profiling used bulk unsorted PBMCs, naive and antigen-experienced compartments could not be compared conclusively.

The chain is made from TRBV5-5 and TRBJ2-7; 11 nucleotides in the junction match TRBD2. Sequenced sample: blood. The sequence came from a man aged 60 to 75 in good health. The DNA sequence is TGTGCCAGCAGCTCTGGGACTAGCGGCCCCCTCGAGCAGTACTTC. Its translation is CASSSGTSGPLEQYF.